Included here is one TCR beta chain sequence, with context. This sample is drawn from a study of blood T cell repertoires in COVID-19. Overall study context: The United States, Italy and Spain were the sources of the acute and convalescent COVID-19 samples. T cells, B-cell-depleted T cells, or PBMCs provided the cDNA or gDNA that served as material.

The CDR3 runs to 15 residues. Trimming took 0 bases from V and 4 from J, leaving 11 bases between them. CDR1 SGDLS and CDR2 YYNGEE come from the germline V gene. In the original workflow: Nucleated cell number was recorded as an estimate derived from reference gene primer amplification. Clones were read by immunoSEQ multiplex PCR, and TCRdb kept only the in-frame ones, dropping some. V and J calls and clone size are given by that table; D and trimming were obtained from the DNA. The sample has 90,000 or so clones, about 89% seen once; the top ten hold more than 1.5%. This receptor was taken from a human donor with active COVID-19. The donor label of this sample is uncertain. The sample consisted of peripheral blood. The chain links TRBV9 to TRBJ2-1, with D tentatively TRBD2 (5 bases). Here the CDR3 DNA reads TGTGCCAGCAGCGTAGGAGCGGCTGGTTACAATGAGCAGTTCTTC. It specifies CASSVGAAGYNEQFF.